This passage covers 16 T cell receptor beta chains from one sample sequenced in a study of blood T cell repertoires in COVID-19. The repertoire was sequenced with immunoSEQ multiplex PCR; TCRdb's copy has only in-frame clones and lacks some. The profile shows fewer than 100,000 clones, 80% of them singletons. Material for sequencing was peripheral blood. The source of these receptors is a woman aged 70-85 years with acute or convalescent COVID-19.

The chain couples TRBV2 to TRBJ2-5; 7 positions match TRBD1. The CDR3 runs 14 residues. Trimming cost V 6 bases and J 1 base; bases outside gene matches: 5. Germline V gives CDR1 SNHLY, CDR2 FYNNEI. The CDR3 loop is CASSPRDSQETQYF. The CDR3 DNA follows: TGTGCCAGCAGCCCAAGGGACAGCCAAGAGACCCAGTACTTC. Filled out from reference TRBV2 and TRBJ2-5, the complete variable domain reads EPEVTQTPSHQVTQMGQEVILRCVPISNHLYFYWYRQILGQKVEFLVSFYNNEISEKSEIFDDQFSVERPDGSNFTLKIRSTKLEDSAMYFCASSPRDSQETQYFGPGTRLLVL.

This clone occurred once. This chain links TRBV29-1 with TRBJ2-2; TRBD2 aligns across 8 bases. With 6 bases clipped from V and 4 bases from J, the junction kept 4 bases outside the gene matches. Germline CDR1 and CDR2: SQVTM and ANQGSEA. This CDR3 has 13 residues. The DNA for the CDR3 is TGCAGCGTATTACGGGGGGGCACCGGGGAGCTGTTTTTT. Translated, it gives CSVLRGGTGELFF.

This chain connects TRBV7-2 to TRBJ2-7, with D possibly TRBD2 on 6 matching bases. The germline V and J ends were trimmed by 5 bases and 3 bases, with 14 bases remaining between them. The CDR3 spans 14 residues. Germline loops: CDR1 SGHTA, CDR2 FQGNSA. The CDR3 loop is CASSPTRGYYEQYF. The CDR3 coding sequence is TGTGCCAGCAGCCCCACTCGGGGGTACTACGAGCAGTACTTC.

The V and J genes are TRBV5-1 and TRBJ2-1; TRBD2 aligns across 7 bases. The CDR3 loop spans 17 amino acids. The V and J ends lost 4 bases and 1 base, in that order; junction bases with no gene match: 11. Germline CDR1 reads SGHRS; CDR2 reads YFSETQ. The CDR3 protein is CASSPLLGGGSYNEQFF. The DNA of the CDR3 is TGCGCCAGCAGCCCCCTATTGGGGGGGGGTTCCTACAATGAGCAGTTCTTC.

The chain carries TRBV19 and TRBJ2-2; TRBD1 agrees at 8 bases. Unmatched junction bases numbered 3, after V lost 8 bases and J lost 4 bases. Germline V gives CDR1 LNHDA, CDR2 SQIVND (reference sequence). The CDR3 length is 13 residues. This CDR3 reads CASGQGPTGELFF. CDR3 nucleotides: TGTGCCAGTGGACAGGGCCCCACCGGGGAGCTGTTTTTT.

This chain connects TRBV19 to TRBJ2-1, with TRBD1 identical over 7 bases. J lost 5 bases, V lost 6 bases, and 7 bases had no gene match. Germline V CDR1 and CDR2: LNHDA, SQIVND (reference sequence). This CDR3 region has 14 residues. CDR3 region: CASSPTDRDNEQFF. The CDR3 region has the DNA TGTGCCAGTAGCCCTACCGACAGGGACAATGAGCAGTTCTTC.

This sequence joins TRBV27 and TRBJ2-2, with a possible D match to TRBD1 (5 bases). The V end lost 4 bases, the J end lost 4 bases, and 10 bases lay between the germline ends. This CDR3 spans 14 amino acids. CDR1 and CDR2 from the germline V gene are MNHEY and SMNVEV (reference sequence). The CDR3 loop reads CASSYDSPTGELFF. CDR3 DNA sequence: TGTGCCAGCAGTTACGACAGTCCCACCGGGGAGCTGTTTTTT.

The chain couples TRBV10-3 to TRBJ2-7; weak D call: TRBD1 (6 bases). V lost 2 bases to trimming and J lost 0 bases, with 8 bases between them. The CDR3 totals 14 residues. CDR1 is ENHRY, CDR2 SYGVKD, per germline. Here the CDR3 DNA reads TGTGCCATCAGTGAGGGACAGAACTCCTACGAGCAGTACTTC. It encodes CAISEGQNSYEQYF.

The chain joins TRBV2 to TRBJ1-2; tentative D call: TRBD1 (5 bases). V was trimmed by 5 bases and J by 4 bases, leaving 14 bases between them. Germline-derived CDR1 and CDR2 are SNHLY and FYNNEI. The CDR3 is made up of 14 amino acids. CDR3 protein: CASSQDTSSYGYTF. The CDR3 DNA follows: TGTGCCAGCAGTCAGGACACGTCCAGCTATGGCTACACCTTC.

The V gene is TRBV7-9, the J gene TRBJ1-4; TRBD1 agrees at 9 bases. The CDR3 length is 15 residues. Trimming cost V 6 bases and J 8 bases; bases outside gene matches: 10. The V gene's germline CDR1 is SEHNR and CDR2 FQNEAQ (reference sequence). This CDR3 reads CASSPIQGAREKLFF. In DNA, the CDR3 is TGTGCCAGCAGTCCCATACAGGGGGCTCGGGAAAAACTGTTTTTT.

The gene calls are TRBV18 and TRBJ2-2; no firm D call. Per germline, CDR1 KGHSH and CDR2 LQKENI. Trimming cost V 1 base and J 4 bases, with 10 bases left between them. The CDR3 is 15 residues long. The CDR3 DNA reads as TGTGCCAGCTCACCACGGCCAGGCCCCACCGGGGAGCTGTTTTTT. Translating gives CASSPRPGPTGELFF.

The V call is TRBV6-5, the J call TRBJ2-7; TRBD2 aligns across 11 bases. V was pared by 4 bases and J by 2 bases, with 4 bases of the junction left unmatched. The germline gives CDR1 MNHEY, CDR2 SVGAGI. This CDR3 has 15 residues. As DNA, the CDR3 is TGTGCCAGCAGTTCCCTAGCGGGAGGTGCCTACGAGCAGTACTTC. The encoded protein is CASSSLAGGAYEQYF.

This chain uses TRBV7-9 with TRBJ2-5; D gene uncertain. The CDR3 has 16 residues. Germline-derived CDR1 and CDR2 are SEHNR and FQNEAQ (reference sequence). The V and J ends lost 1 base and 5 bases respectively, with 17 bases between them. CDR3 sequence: CASSLGLGNDKETQYF. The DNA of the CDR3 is TGTGCCAGCAGCTTAGGGTTAGGTAACGACAAGGAGACCCAGTACTTC.

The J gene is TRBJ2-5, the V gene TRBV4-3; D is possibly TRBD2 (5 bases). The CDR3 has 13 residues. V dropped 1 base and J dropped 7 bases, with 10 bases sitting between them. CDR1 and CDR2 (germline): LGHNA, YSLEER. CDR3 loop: CASSQALAGTQYF. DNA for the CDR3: TGCGCCAGCAGCCAAGCCCTAGCCGGGACCCAGTACTTC.

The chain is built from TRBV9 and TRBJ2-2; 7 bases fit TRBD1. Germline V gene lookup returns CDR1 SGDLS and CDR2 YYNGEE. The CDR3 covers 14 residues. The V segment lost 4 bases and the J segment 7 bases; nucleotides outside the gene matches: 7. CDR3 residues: CASSTHRGGGELFF. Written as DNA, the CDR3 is TGTGCCAGCAGCACCCACAGGGGCGGCGGGGAGCTGTTTTTT.

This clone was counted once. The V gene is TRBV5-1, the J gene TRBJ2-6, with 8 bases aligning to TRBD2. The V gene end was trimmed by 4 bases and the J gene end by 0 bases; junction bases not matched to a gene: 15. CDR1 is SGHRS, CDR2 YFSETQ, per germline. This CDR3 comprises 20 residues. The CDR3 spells CASSLGGFSGVYSGANVLTF. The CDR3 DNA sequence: TGCGCCAGCAGCCTTGGGGGTTTTAGCGGGGTCTACTCTGGGGCCAACGTCCTGACTTTC.